This T cell receptor (beta chain) was recovered during a study of identical twins. Regarding the study as a whole: Those out-of-frame alpha sequences shared by twins showed an excess of low generation probability. Zero-insertion findings could be partly confounded by invariant cells (MAIT and iNKT cells).

The donors were all healthy and Caucasian. This clonotype occurred a few times. Its antigen remains unidentified. The authors used template switching to add a universal primer site and gave cDNA unique molecular identifiers. TCRdb re-derived calls from the 5' RACE reads in MiXCR, one entry per CDR3 protein. The data hold 1.5 million to 2 million distinct CDR3 sequences, with roughly 35% observed a single time. The CDR3 has 14 residues. The junction had 11 bases not matched to a gene; V was cut back by 1 base and J by 9 bases. Germline loops: CDR1 DFQATT, CDR2 SNEGSKA (reference sequence). The source of this sequence is a newborn girl in good health. The rearrangement uses TRBV20-1 and TRBJ2-7, with 8 bases aligning to TRBD1. The specimen was cord blood. The CDR3 here is CSARVRDRTPRQYF. CDR3 DNA sequence: TGCAGTGCTAGAGTCCGGGACAGGACCCCGAGGCAGTACTTC.